The 24 T cell receptor beta chains in this list originate from one sample, sequenced in a study of response to subunit inactivated influenza vaccine. MiXCR, run by TCRdb on the RT-PCR reads, gives a single entry per CDR3 protein. This sample has fewer than 800,000 distinct CDR3 sequences, with roughly 14% found just once. Sequenced here: PBMCs from blood, sampled roughly 12 days after vaccination. Every receptor here comes from a man in his fifties who received an inactivated influenza vaccine.

The count of this clonotype is one. The V and J genes are TRBV6-2 or TRBV6-3 and TRBJ2-3, with a weak D call TRBD1 (5 bases). CDR3 length equals 15 residues. Deletions cut 0 bases from V and 6 bases from J, with 13 bases between. CDR1 and CDR2 (germline): MNHEY, SVGEGT. The CDR3 coding sequence is TGTGCCAGCAGTTACTCAGGGGCCACCTTTGATACGCAGTATTTT. It codes for CASSYSGATFDTQYF.

The rearrangement links TRBV12-3 or TRBV12-4 to TRBJ2-7; 7 nucleotides line up with TRBD1. The CDR3 sequence is 13 residues long. V lost 6 bases, J lost 4 bases, and 6 bases stayed unmatched. CDR3 loop: CASSGPTGYEQYF. CDR3 coding DNA: TGTGCCAGCAGCGGCCCGACAGGGTACGAGCAGTACTTC.

V gene TRBV12-3 or TRBV12-4 combines with J gene TRBJ1-5, with D possibly TRBD1 on 5 matching bases. With 8 bases removed from V and 6 bases from J, the gap between germline ends came to 14 bases. The CDR3 extends over 13 amino acids. The CDR3 loop is CASGAGFSQPQHF. For the CDR3, the DNA is TGTGCCAGCGGTGCAGGGTTCAGTCAGCCCCAGCATTTT.

This clonotype was counted only a few times. This chain links TRBV4-1 with TRBJ2-7, with TRBD2 identical over 7 bases. CDR3 size: 14 residues. The trim removed 1 base at V and 4 bases at J, leaving 4 bases unmatched. The germline V gene encodes CDR1 MGHRA and CDR2 YSYEKL. The CDR3: CASSQVAGEYEQYF. The CDR3 DNA sequence: TGCGCCAGCAGCCAAGTTGCGGGGGAGTACGAGCAGTACTTC.

This clonotype was recorded many times. The V call is TRBV10-2, the J call TRBJ2-7; D not resolved. The V gene lost 3 bases and the J gene lost 3 bases, with 6 bases spanning the gap. CDR1 is WSHSY and CDR2 is SAAADI in the germline V gene. There are 12 residues in the CDR3. The CDR3 spells CASSEGGYEQYF. The CDR3 DNA sequence: TGCGCCAGCAGTGAAGGCGGCTACGAGCAGTACTTC.

This clonotype was observed a handful of times. The chain recombines TRBV20-1 with TRBJ2-2, with 7 nucleotides matching TRBD2. The CDR3 runs 14 residues. Germline CDR1 is DFQATT and CDR2 is SNEGSKA (reference sequence). J gave up 5 bases and V 6 bases, and 9 bases lay outside the gene matches. The CDR3 DNA reads as TGCAGTGCCCAGAGGACGGGGGGAACCGGGGAGCTGTTTTTT. Protein sequence: CSAQRTGGTGELFF.

The chain couples TRBV11-2 to TRBJ2-1; D could derive from TRBD1 or TRBD2 (5 bases each). V lost 1 base, J lost 5 bases, and 18 bases lay in between. The CDR3 is 17 amino acids. Germline-derived CDR1 and CDR2 are SGHAT and FQNNGV. CDR3: CASSLAASGRSHNEQFF. In DNA, the CDR3 is TGTGCCAGCAGCTTAGCTGCCTCGGGGCGATCCCACAATGAGCAGTTCTTC.

This clonotype was observed a handful of times. The rearrangement uses TRBV28 and TRBJ1-1, with D uncertain. The CDR3 sequence is 13 residues long. Trimming took 2 bases from V and 6 from J, leaving 10 bases between them. Germline V CDR1 and CDR2: MDHEN, SYDVKM. The CDR3 region is CASSLIRVAEAFF. The CDR3 nucleotides are TGTGCCAGCAGTTTAATCCGGGTTGCTGAAGCTTTCTTT.

This sequence joins TRBV18 and TRBJ1-5; D unclear. This CDR3 region has 15 residues. The germline V gene encodes CDR1 KGHSH and CDR2 LQKENI. V shed 4 bases and J shed 4 bases, with 14 bases lying between them. CDR3 DNA: TGTGCCAGCTCACGCAACCGAGGATGGAATCAGCCCCAGCATTTT. This gives the protein CASSRNRGWNQPQHF.

V gene TRBV12-3 or TRBV12-4 combines with J gene TRBJ2-5; D not resolved. The CDR3 sequence is 12 residues long. Trimming stripped 6 bases from V and 5 bases from J, with 10 bases between. CDR3 sequence reads: CASRTDGETQYF. CDR3 nucleotides: TGTGCCAGCAGAACGGACGGCGAGACCCAGTACTTC.

This clonotype was seen a few times. The V call is TRBV6-2 or TRBV6-3, the J call TRBJ2-1; 7 bases agree with TRBD2. CDR3 length: 16 amino acids. The germline V gene has CDR1 MNHEY and CDR2 SVGEGT. J gave up 5 bases and V 0 bases, and 7 bases lay outside the gene matches. CDR3 sequence: CASSYSASGFDNEQFF. The CDR3 DNA follows: TGTGCCAGCAGTTACTCGGCTAGCGGCTTCGACAATGAGCAGTTCTTC.

This clonotype was counted a few times. The chain is built from TRBV10-3 and TRBJ2-2; D call uncertain. CDR3 length: 13 amino acids. Between the trimmed V and J ends, which lost 0 bases and 5 bases, there was a span of 4 bases. CDR1 is ENHRY and CDR2 is SYGVKD in the germline V gene. CDR3 region: CAISESATGELFF. CDR3 DNA: TGTGCCATCAGTGAGTCGGCGACCGGGGAGCTGTTTTTT.

This clonotype was detected a few times. The DNA for the CDR3 is TGTGCCAGCAGTTTCAGAGCGGGGGGGCAAGAGACCCAGTACTTC. Protein: CASSFRAGGQETQYF. This chain links TRBV12-3 or TRBV12-4 with TRBJ2-5; 10 bases are a match to TRBD2. J lost 2 bases, V lost 3 bases, and 3 bases had no gene match. This CDR3 spans 15 amino acids.

This clonotype was observed at least ten times. The rearrangement links TRBV6-1 to TRBJ2-1; D is tentatively TRBD1 or TRBD2 (5 bases each). V lost 8 bases to trimming and J lost 0 bases, with 14 bases between them. CDR1 is MNHNS and CDR2 is SASEGT in the germline V gene. The CDR3 consists of 15 residues. CDR3 region: CASRLEGSSYNEQFF. CDR3 bases: TGTGCCAGCCGCTTAGAGGGGAGCTCCTACAATGAGCAGTTCTTC.

The chain has TRBV28 and TRBJ2-7; D is possibly TRBD1 or TRBD2 (5 bases each). The germline V gene encodes CDR1 MDHEN and CDR2 SYDVKM. This CDR3 is 14 amino acids long. The V and J ends lost 7 bases and 4 bases respectively, with 17 bases between them. The CDR3 DNA is TGTGCCAGCACTATTGAGGGGCGAATATACGAGCAGTACTTC. This sequence encodes CASTIEGRIYEQYF.

This clonotype was picked up a small number of times. The chain employs TRBV28 and TRBJ2-3, with 14 bases matching TRBD2. The CDR3 is 21 amino acids. V lost 3 bases to trimming and J lost 0 bases; unmatched junction nucleotides: 14. Per germline, CDR1 MDHEN and CDR2 SYDVKM. The CDR3 DNA sequence: TGTGCCAGCAGTTTTCACCAAGGACTAGCGGGAGGTTCGCCTAGCACAGATACGCAGTATTTT. Its protein product is CASSFHQGLAGGSPSTDTQYF. The full variable domain, completed using reference TRBV28 and TRBJ2-3, is DVKVTQSSRYLVKRTGEKVFLECVQDMDHENMFWYRQDPGLGLRLIYFSYDVKMKEKGDIPEGYSVSREKKERFSLILESASTNQTSMYLCASSFHQGLAGGSPSTDTQYFGPGTRLTVL.

This clonotype was observed at least ten times. The V and J genes are TRBV12-3 or TRBV12-4 and TRBJ2-7; D perhaps matches TRBD2 (6 bases). The CDR3 is made up of 17 amino acids. V was cut by 3 bases and J by 5 bases, with 23 bases left in between. The CDR3: CASSFGTWFSPTDEQYF. CDR3 nucleotides: TGTGCCAGCAGTTTTGGGACTTGGTTCTCTCCGACCGACGAGCAGTACTTC.

This chain joins TRBV10-2 and TRBJ1-5; 9 bases line up with TRBD1. V shed 3 bases, J shed 6 bases, and the junction held 6 bases outside the gene matches. The CDR3 has 15 residues. Germline CDR1 and CDR2: WSHSY and SAAADI. CDR3 in DNA: TGCGCCAGCAGTGACACAGGGGGCTACGGTCAGCCCCAGCATTTT. The encoded protein is CASSDTGGYGQPQHF.

The rearrangement links TRBV3-1 to TRBJ2-2; D tentatively reads TRBD1 or TRBD2 (5 bases each). Deletions cut 4 bases from V and 6 bases from J, with 12 bases between. This CDR3 contains 14 residues. Germline CDR1 reads LGHDT; CDR2 reads YNNKEL (reference sequence). CDR3 in amino acids: CASSPRDRAGELFF. The CDR3 region has the DNA TGTGCCAGCAGCCCCCGGGACCGGGCCGGGGAGCTGTTTTTT.

The chain links TRBV12-3 or TRBV12-4 to TRBJ2-3; possibly TRBD2 for D (6 bases). The germline V and J ends were trimmed by 1 base and 3 bases, with 11 bases remaining between them. This CDR3 region has 15 residues. CDR3 nucleotides: TGTGCCAGCAGTTTAGAGCCGGGGAGGACAGATACGCAGTATTTT. Translated, it gives CASSLEPGRTDTQYF.

This clonotype was seen a few times. This chain joins TRBV20-1 and TRBJ2-7; 10 positions match TRBD2. V shed 0 bases and J 3 bases; nucleotides not matched to a gene: 5. This CDR3 spans 15 amino acids. Germline V gene lookup returns CDR1 DFQATT and CDR2 SNEGSKA (reference sequence). DNA for the CDR3: TGCAGTGCTAGAGATCTCGCTAGCGGGGGCTACGAGCAGTACTTC. The encoded protein is CSARDLASGGYEQYF.

This clonotype has a handful of counts. The chain combines TRBV7-2 with TRBJ2-7; weak D call: TRBD1 (5 bases). V lost 5 bases and J 5 bases, leaving 13 bases between the germline ends. The CDR3 runs 13 residues. Germline loops: CDR1 SGHTA, CDR2 FQGNSA. The CDR3 sequence: CASSTRTPDEQYF. In DNA, the CDR3 is TGTGCCAGCAGCACCAGGACACCCGACGAGCAGTACTTC.

This clonotype turned up a few times. The chain joins TRBV5-5 to TRBJ1-5, with D possibly TRBD1 on 5 matching bases. The CDR3 loop spans 16 amino acids. CDR1 is SGHKS, CDR2 YYEKEE, per germline (reference sequence). Trimming took 1 base from V and 4 from J, leaving 15 bases between them. In DNA, the CDR3 is TGTGCCAGCAGCTTGTCCACCAGGGCCGGGAATCAGCCCCAGCATTTT. This sequence encodes CASSLSTRAGNQPQHF.

This clonotype was picked up a small number of times. The chain uses TRBV7-9 and TRBJ2-5; 10 bases line up with TRBD2. This CDR3 has 15 residues. Germline V gene data show CDR1 as SEHNR and CDR2 as FQNEAQ (reference sequence). The V segment lost 6 bases and the J segment 5 bases; nucleotides outside the gene matches: 9. The CDR3 sequence: CASRPTSGNPETQYF. As DNA, the CDR3 is TGTGCCAGCAGGCCAACTAGCGGGAATCCGGAGACCCAGTACTTC.